The 26 T cell receptor beta chains presented below share a single source sample, sequenced in a study of blood T cell repertoires in COVID-19. TCRdb's copy holds only in-frame clones and misses some; the assay was immunoSEQ multiplex PCR. The sample contains 88,000 or so clones, 86% of which appear only once. Sequencing was done on a sample of peripheral blood. The receptor source for this set is a man aged 60 to 75 with acute or convalescent COVID-19.

This clone has only a few counts. This chain's CDR3 is CSVAATGPNYGYTF. The CDR3 region has the DNA TGCAGCGTTGCAGCGACAGGACCTAACTATGGCTACACCTTC. The chain carries TRBV29-1 and TRBJ1-2; a possible D gene is TRBD1 (6 bases). The V end was cut by 4 bases, the J end by 0 bases, with 12 bases between. Germline V gene sequence: CDR1 SQVTM, CDR2 ANQGSEA. The CDR3 is 14 residues long.

J is TRBJ1-1 and V is TRBV5-1; a possible D gene is TRBD1 (6 bases). The ends were cut back, 3 bases at V and 5 bases at J, with 11 bases in the middle. Germline V CDR1 and CDR2: SGHRS, YFSETQ. This CDR3 region has 13 residues. For the CDR3, the DNA is TGCGCCAGCAGCTCAGCAGGGGTTACTGAAGCTTTCTTT. This gives the protein CASSSAGVTEAFF. Together with reference TRBV5-1 and TRBJ1-1, the CDR3 gives the full variable domain: KAGVTQTPRYLIKTRGQQVTLSCSPISGHRSVSWYQQTPGQGLQFLFEYFSETQRNKGNFPGRFSGRQFSNSRSEMNVSTLELGDSALYLCASSSAGVTEAFFGQGTRLTVV.

The chain's CDR3 is CASSLNRGGGYTF. The CDR3 nucleotides read TGCGCCAGCAGCTTGAACAGGGGAGGTGGCTACACCTTC. The chain combines TRBV5-1 with TRBJ1-2, with 7 bases lining up with TRBD1. With 1 base clipped from V and 7 bases from J, the junction kept 4 bases outside the gene matches. The CDR3 consists of 13 residues. Germline V lookup: CDR1 SGHRS, CDR2 YFSETQ.

The chain joins TRBV7-3 to TRBJ2-1, with TRBD2 matching 8 bases. V lost 8 bases, J lost 9 bases, and 12 bases stayed unmatched. Per the germline V gene, CDR1 is SGHTA and CDR2 is FQGTGA. The CDR3 sequence is 14 residues long. The CDR3 loop reads CASSRAGVGVEQFF. The CDR3 coding sequence is TGTGCCAGCTCTAGAGCGGGAGTCGGGGTTGAGCAGTTCTTC.

The rearrangement uses TRBV5-1 and TRBJ1-1, with TRBD1 matching over 8 bases. The length of the CDR3 is 17 residues. Germline CDR1 reads SGHRS; CDR2 reads YFSETQ. The J segment lost 1 base and the V segment lost 4 bases, leaving 12 bases of the junction unmatched. For the CDR3, the DNA is TGCGCCAGCAGCCTCACCGGGACAGGTACTGGGAACACTGAAGCTTTCTTT. Translation gives CASSLTGTGTGNTEAFF.

J is TRBJ2-1 and V is TRBV12-3 or TRBV12-4; unclear D gene. This CDR3 is built from 12 residues. Trimming took off 1 base at V and 9 bases at J, with 7 bases between the two ends. CDR3 loop: CASSLVGREQFF. The CDR3 nucleotides read TGTGCCAGCAGTTTAGTGGGCCGTGAGCAGTTCTTC.

The chain combines TRBV27 with TRBJ2-7; TRBD2 aligns across 11 bases. The trim removed 3 bases at V and 7 bases at J, leaving 8 bases unmatched. This CDR3 has 15 amino acids. CDR1 is MNHEY and CDR2 is SMNVEV in the germline V gene (reference sequence). Written as DNA, the CDR3 is TGTGCCAGCAGTTTCTTAGCGGGAGGGGGAGGGGAGCAGTACTTC. Its protein is CASSFLAGGGGEQYF.

DNA of the CDR3: TGTGCCAGTAGTATAGAGACAGTTGTGGCTGGCTACACCTTC. Translated, it gives CASSIETVVAGYTF. The J gene is TRBJ1-2, the V gene TRBV19, with D tentatively TRBD1 (5 bases). Trimming took off 0 bases at V and 7 bases at J, with 12 bases between the two ends. Germline CDR1 and CDR2: LNHDA and SQIVND (reference sequence). The CDR3 loop spans 14 amino acids.

The chain recombines TRBV2 with TRBJ1-2; D not certain. The CDR3 is made up of 16 amino acids. The germline V gene encodes CDR1 SNHLY and CDR2 FYNNEI. Trimming stripped 0 bases from V and 8 bases from J, with 19 bases between. Written as DNA, the CDR3 is TGTGCCAGCAGTGAAGCGCGAGGGCTGGAGCTTGGAGGCTACACCTTC. This encodes CASSEARGLELGGYTF.

J is TRBJ2-2 and V is TRBV5-6; possibly TRBD2 for D (5 bases). Germline V lookup: CDR1 SGHDT, CDR2 YYEEEE. V lost 0 bases and J lost 4, with 10 bases in between. The CDR3 consists of 15 residues. The CDR3 coding sequence is TGTGCCAGCAGCTTGGGCAGACTAAGCACCGGGGAGCTGTTTTTT. Residues: CASSLGRLSTGELFF.

The J gene is TRBJ1-2, the V gene TRBV12-5; D call uncertain. The germline V gene has CDR1 LGHNT and CDR2 FRNRAP. Trimming pared 0 bases from V and 7 bases from J, leaving 12 bases between. CDR3 length equals 14 residues. For the CDR3, the DNA is TGTGCTAGTGGTTTGGTCGGCGGCCGTCCTGGCTACACCTTC. Encoded protein: CASGLVGGRPGYTF. Drawing the rest from reference TRBV12-5 and TRBJ1-2, the complete variable domain is DARVTQTPRHKVTEMGQEVTMRCQPILGHNTVFWYRQTMMQGLELLAYFRNRAPLDDSGMPKDRFSAEMPDATLATLKIQPSEPRDSAVYFCASGLVGGRPGYTFGSGTRLTVV.

This clone occurred once. This chain connects TRBV28 to TRBJ1-2; TRBD1 agrees at 8 bases. Trimming removed 10 bases from V and 8 bases from J; junction bases left unmatched: 9. CDR1 is MDHEN, CDR2 SYDVKM, per germline. The CDR3 extends over 12 amino acids. The CDR3 sequence: CATVTGVYGYTF. The CDR3, as DNA: TGTGCCACCGTGACAGGGGTCTACGGCTACACCTTC.

This clone was observed a handful of times. The rearrangement links TRBV12-3 or TRBV12-4 to TRBJ1-2; D may be TRBD1 (6 bases). This CDR3 spans 13 amino acids. V shed 8 bases and J shed 8 bases, with 18 bases lying between them. For the CDR3, the DNA is TGTGCCAGCGGTAAACAGGGAAATCTCGGCTACACCTTC. Protein: CASGKQGNLGYTF.

V usage is TRBV13 and J usage is TRBJ2-1; D gene uncertain. V was shortened by 6 bases and J by 4 bases, with 16 bases between the two germline ends. Germline assignment: CDR1 PRHDT and CDR2 FYEKMQ (reference sequence). CDR3 length equals 15 residues. The CDR3 sequence is CASSTPGTAYNEQFF. Written as DNA, the CDR3 is TGTGCCAGCAGTACCCCCGGTACCGCATACAATGAGCAGTTCTTC.

The chain combines TRBV3-1 (or the pseudogene TRBV3-2) with TRBJ2-2, with D maybe TRBD2 (6 bases). Germline V lookup: CDR1 LGHDT, CDR2 YNNKEL (reference sequence). The length of the CDR3 is 17 residues. Trimming removed 0 bases from V and 1 base from J, with 12 bases in between. The DNA for the CDR3 is TGTGCCAGCAGCCAAGATCGATTAGCGGAGAACACCGGGGAGCTGTTTTTT. This gives the protein CASSQDRLAENTGELFF.

V gene TRBV20-1 combines with J gene TRBJ1-1; D is undetermined. Trimming removed 6 bases from V and 11 bases from J, with 13 bases in between. Germline assignment: CDR1 DFQATT and CDR2 SNEGSKA (reference sequence). This CDR3 comprises 10 residues. CDR3 protein: CSAAVPLAFF. DNA for the CDR3: TGCAGTGCAGCTGTGCCCCTTGCTTTCTTT.

The chain couples TRBV30 to TRBJ2-1; TRBD2 aligns across 7 bases. The CDR3 runs to 13 residues. Germline V CDR1 and CDR2: GTSNPN, SVGIG (reference sequence). J gave up 4 bases and V 2 bases, and 2 bases lay outside the gene matches. The CDR3 loop reads CAWSNGGYNEQFF. The CDR3 DNA reads as TGTGCCTGGAGTAACGGGGGGTACAATGAGCAGTTCTTC. The full variable domain, with the rest looked up from reference TRBV30 and TRBJ2-1, is SQTIHQWPATLVQPVGSPLSLECTVEGTSNPNLYWYRQAAGRGLQLLFYSVGIGQISSEVPQNLSASRPQDRQFILSSKKLLLSDSGFYLCAWSNGGYNEQFFGPGTRLTVL.

In this sample, this clone turned up once. This chain links TRBV2 with TRBJ2-5; 12 bases match TRBD2. The junction had 8 bases not matched to a gene; V was cut back by 1 base and J by 5 bases. CDR3 length: 17 amino acids. CDR1 and CDR2 from the germline V gene are SNHLY and FYNNEI. The CDR3 spells CASSEDPSGGARETQYF. CDR3 DNA: TGTGCCAGCAGTGAAGACCCTAGCGGGGGGGCCCGGGAGACCCAGTACTTC.

The gene calls are TRBV10-1 and TRBJ1-4, with D unresolved. The V gene lost 6 bases and the J gene lost 8 bases, with 19 bases spanning the gap. Germline lookup yields CDR1 WNHNN and CDR2 SYGVQD (reference sequence). The CDR3 is made up of 15 amino acids. CDR3 DNA: TGCGCCAGCAGCGGGAGCGGGTCAGGACGAGAAAAACTGTTTTTT. Its translation is CASSGSGSGREKLFF.

J is TRBJ1-6 and V is TRBV7-2; D is possibly TRBD1 (6 bases). The ends were cut back, 5 bases at V and 0 bases at J, with 11 bases in the middle. Germline V CDR1 and CDR2: SGHTA, FQGNSA. This CDR3 region has 16 residues. The CDR3 nucleotides are TGTGCCAGCAGCCAAGGACAGAACTCCTATAATTCACCCCTCCACTTT. It translates to CASSQGQNSYNSPLHF.

The table lists this clone with a few counts. The chain employs TRBV7-8 and TRBJ1-2; D call uncertain. CDR1 and CDR2 from the germline V gene are SGHVS and FQNEAQ. The CDR3 is made up of 16 amino acids. V dropped 2 bases and J dropped 1 base, with 14 bases sitting between them. This chain's CDR3 is CASSLLSTDYNYGYTF. DNA of the CDR3: TGTGCCAGCAGCTTACTCTCAACAGACTATAACTATGGCTACACCTTC.

This clone was detected once. The chain recombines TRBV19 with TRBJ1-4; 9 bases align to TRBD1. Trimming took 5 bases from V and 6 from J; bases not matched to a gene: 4. Germline CDR1 reads LNHDA; CDR2 reads SQIVND (reference sequence). The length of the CDR3 is 14 residues. CDR3 sequence: CASSVRDRDEKLFF. The CDR3, as DNA: TGTGCCAGTAGTGTCCGGGACAGGGATGAAAAACTGTTTTTT.

CDR3 nucleotide sequence: TGTGCCAGCGGGGCACCTTTGGACACTGAAGCTTTCTTT. It codes for CASGAPLDTEAFF. The chain couples TRBV7-9 to TRBJ1-1, with a tentative D call TRBD1 (5 bases). V was cut by 8 bases and J by 3 bases, with 13 bases left in between. The germline V gene has CDR1 SEHNR and CDR2 FQNEAQ (reference sequence). The CDR3 loop spans 13 amino acids.

The CDR3 loop reads CASSLVTARGYTF. The CDR3 nucleotides are TGCGCCAGCAGCTTGGTGACAGCTCGTGGCTACACCTTC. This sequence joins TRBV5-1 and TRBJ1-2, with D possibly TRBD1 on 5 matching bases. Per the germline V gene, CDR1 is SGHRS and CDR2 is YFSETQ. The CDR3 has 13 amino acids. V lost 0 bases and J lost 7, with 10 bases in between. Full variable domain (remainder filled in from reference TRBV5-1 and TRBJ1-2): KAGVTQTPRYLIKTRGQQVTLSCSPISGHRSVSWYQQTPGQGLQFLFEYFSETQRNKGNFPGRFSGRQFSNSRSEMNVSTLELGDSALYLCASSLVTARGYTFGSGTRLTVV.

The chain links TRBV10-2 to TRBJ1-3, with D unclear. Germline V gene sequence: CDR1 WSHSY, CDR2 SAAADI. The V end was cut by 2 bases, the J end by 0 bases, with 8 bases between. The CDR3 is 15 amino acids. The CDR3 DNA follows: TGCGCCAGCAGTGAGGACTCACACTCTGGAAACACCATATATTTT. Protein: CASSEDSHSGNTIYF.

V usage is TRBV5-1 and J usage is TRBJ2-7, with TRBD2 as a possible D gene (8 bases). CDR3 length equals 16 residues. CDR1 and CDR2 (germline): SGHRS, YFSETQ. V dropped 4 bases and J dropped 2 bases, with 19 bases sitting between them. The CDR3 region is CASSAREGARAYEQYF. In nucleotides, the CDR3 is TGCGCCAGCAGCGCCCGGGAGGGGGCGCGTGCCTACGAGCAGTACTTC.